This record covers a single TCR beta chain. This clone was found once. The clone's antigen remains unknown. Base quality data are lacking; no much larger clone is found one base away. The sample is drawn from a study of cytomegalovirus exposure and HLA in healthy donors (dated by TCRdb to the late 2010s). Turning to the overall study: According to an earlier analysis of 587 of the donors, about 170 million T cells yielded 117 million unique TCR beta sequences and about 300 Gb of sequence data. An early release covering about 600 HLA-typed donors comprised roughly 300 gigabases of sequencing data and about 90 million unique TCR sequences. The study was designed to test whether signatures of past pathogen exposure could be identified by cataloging public T cell receptors. The study used immunosequencing to profile the T cell repertoires of several hundred subjects and linked those repertoires to cytomegalovirus serostatus. In an earlier analysis of a few hundred of the donors, high-throughput TCR beta sequencing was used to judge whether each TCR beta V gene segment behaved as functional or pseudogenic. About five DR-DQ haplotypes were handled as single units for association and clustering because linkage in the cohort was strong. All discovery cohort repertoires had been generated on a single sequencing platform. Besides the first cohort of roughly 640 subjects, a separate validation cohort made up of over 95 different subjects was used. Rather than drawing on any new phenotypic data, the later analysis identified candidate immune exposures from TCR beta sequences and the way those sequences occurred across donors. Among the roughly 380 genotyped donors, approximately 77% belonged to the genetic ancestry cluster associated with self-reported Caucasian donors. Across approximately 400 genotyped donors of the cohort, an average of about 220,000 unique TCR beta nucleotide sequences per donor were sequenced, and approximately 19% of those sequences were non-productive. Donor age, sex, ethnicity and CMV serostatus were compiled together with the repertoire data. In a later analysis, previously published TCR beta repertoires from hundreds of donors were re-analyzed and high-resolution HLA genotyping was added so that TCR occurrence patterns could be studied. To predict cytomegalovirus infection status, the study brought together high-throughput TCR immunosequencing, statistical association of individual TCRs with disease status, and machine learning. In a later genetic analysis, genome-wide SNP genotypes for about three fifths of the 666 donors were used, and that subset was treated as a discovery cohort. HLA typing covered class I and class II loci at four-digit resolution. Typing coverage differed by locus: A, B, C, DRB1 and DQB1 were typed in about 620-640 donors, DQA1 in 522, DPA1 in nearly 610, and DPB1 in just under 480.

The paper's findings and limits, for the study overall: A further reported finding was that TCR beta sequences accurately predicted the HLA-A and HLA-B alleles for most subjects in the first cohort. A later analysis associated some 17,000 TCR beta sequences with specific HLA alleles at a false discovery rate of 0.05. This cohort had only TCR beta chains sequenced, and the lack of alpha or paired-chain data limited which features could be detected. In a later analysis, HLA-associated TCR beta chains showed more clonal expansion and lower generation probabilities than non-associated chains that were equally common. According to a later genetic analysis, donors in an Asian-associated ancestry cluster had fewer N-insertions in productive TCRs than the approximately 670-donor mean. In a later analysis, the rate of TCR association differed among HLA loci, with DRB1 alleles having the most associated TCRs and HLA-C alleles having the fewest. Because some donors lacked HLA typing at each locus, the association tests relied only on the typed subset. A few of the identified cytomegalovirus-associated TCR beta chains were confirmed in vitro to be specific for cytomegalovirus antigens. A group of highly shared sequence variants was considered likely to be a technical artifact of the sequencing pipeline. Strong co-occurrence of HLA alleles, especially DR and DQ, made assigning TCR associations to individual alleles difficult. The classifier was reported to diagnose cytomegalovirus status with high specificity and sensitivity in both the original cohort and the validation cohort. The study gave a list of 150 to 200 TCR beta chains associated with cytomegalovirus. Correlated functional status among segregating V segments might be attributable to linkage disequilibrium, but an unknown experimental factor could not be ruled out. Because counts were too low, roughly 16 rarely observed V segments, including chromosome 9 orphons, were excluded from the earlier analysis of about 500 of the donors. While some public TCRs were present in many individuals, most TCR sequences turned up only very rarely across donors. An association between a missense DCLRE1C variant and V-gene and J-gene trimming of TCR beta chains was found in a later genetic analysis and replicated in an independent cohort. Most CMV-associated TCR beta chains appeared to be HLA-restricted in a later analysis, and the HLA associations seemed to be driven largely by CMV exposure. The only immune exposure information available for the cohort was CMV serostatus. It was suggested by the authors that the approach could potentially be generalized to other disease states and immunological phenotypes. Sequencing depth was assumed to be roughly uniform across donors in the presence/absence analyses, though that assumption may not hold. In an earlier analysis of 587 of the donors, most TCR beta V segments were observed in productive rearrangements about 87% or about 30% of the time, broadly matching IMGT annotations. Some IMGT-functional V segments, including TRBV6-2 and TRBV6-3, could not be distinguished by the 87-base-pair reads and were therefore excluded. In a later analysis, several top co-occurrence clusters were reported to appear linked to parvovirus B19, influenza, CMV and Epstein-Barr virus.

The cohort was made up of 650 to 700 healthy bone marrow donors. At the time of sampling, every cohort member was nominally healthy, though immune exposures that went unrecorded were likely present. The donor tested CMV seropositive, placing the donor among the 250 to 350 seropositive members of the cohort. Each donor provided a peripheral blood sample, and peripheral blood mononuclear cells were used for TCR beta sequencing. The Qiagen DNeasy Blood Extraction Kit was used to extract genomic DNA from the blood cell samples. Reading from cysteine to phenylalanine, the CDR3 counts 15 amino acids. Only CDR3 DNA remains: 45 bases, in frame from the first base. At the junction V is shortened by 7 bases and J by 2 bases, with 14 bases in between. From a lookup of the germline V gene, CDR1 and CDR2 are MDHEN and SYDVKM. The library was produced with the immunoSEQ multiplex PCR assay. A mixture of 60 forward primers for TCR Vbeta segments and 13 reverse primers for TCR Jbeta segments was used in the multiplex PCR. A multiplex PCR assay on genomic DNA amplified the CDR3 region of rearranged TCR beta genes. Amplified TCR beta libraries were sequenced as 87-base-pair reads on the Illumina HiSeq System. Regarding the original processing steps: In a later analysis, some 80 million unique TCR beta chains were counted across the roughly 700 repertoires, and roughly 11 million of these chains were shared by at least two donors. A nearest-neighbor algorithm error-corrected the raw reads and collapsed the reads into unique sequences, merging closely related sequences to remove PCR and sequencing errors. Alignment of CDR3 sequences to IMGT reference sequences was used to assign V, D and J gene segments. For a sequence to be retained, a match of at least six nucleotides was required to both a V gene segment and a J gene segment. A rearrangement was called productive if the CDR3 had no stop codons and remained in frame with V and J, and every other rearrangement was called non-productive. Following IMGT convention, CDR3 was defined as the stretch from the second conserved V-encoded cysteine to the conserved J-encoded phenylalanine. The earlier analysis of around 640 of the donors excluded sequences that lacked an unambiguous match to a single V gene segment. In an earlier analysis of several hundred of the donors, a V segment was called functional when productive rearrangements were above 56.7%, and segregating when the standard deviation between donors exceeded 5%. A statistical classification framework was built to diagnose cytomegalovirus status from the catalog of TCR beta chain sequences. In a later analysis, V and J genes were assigned by comparing TCR nucleotide sequences against IMGT/GENE-DB human TR gene sequences. Using the TCRdist pipeline, a later analysis assigned CDR3 sequences along with most-parsimonious VDJ recombination scenarios. In a later analysis, each TCR beta chain was defined by its CDR3 amino acid sequence together with its V-gene family, and reads without a unique V-gene family were excluded. In a later analysis, fewer than 650 highly shared, low-generation-probability nucleotide sequences were removed to address suspected cross-contamination and a sequencing artifact. For each public chain, a later analysis derived a clonal expansion index from normalized ranks of inferred template counts within each repertoire. A later analysis computed generation probabilities with a VDJ recombination model fitted to out-of-frame rearrangements, and checked the results against IGoR. A later analysis scored TCR-TCR, TCR-HLA and TCR-CMV co-occurrence with hypergeometric tests, applying a repertoire-size bias correction to TCR pairs. False discovery rates were estimated in a later analysis by permuting HLA or CMV assignments 20 times. In a later analysis, co-occurring TCRs were grouped with DBSCAN, and TCRdist sequence similarity was added when clustering was performed within HLA-allele-positive subsets. Repertoires with fewer than 30,000 or more than 120,000 public chains, plus five repertoires with anomalous nucleotide sharing, were excluded from co-occurrence clustering. As stored in TCRdb, this immuneACCESS dataset retains in-frame rearrangements with V and J assigned. A fraction of the clones does not appear; measured against another copy, unresolved V genes explain less than half of the discrepancy, and the remainder lacks a known reason. From that table come the V and J calls and clone size; the DNA was used to work out D and trimming. The sample has about 210,000 clones on record, around 79% of them singletons. Jointly, the top ten make up approximately 0.39% of the sample.

The sequence was obtained from a male donor in good health and CMV-seropositive. Sequenced sample: PBMCs. The rearrangement joined TRBV28 to TRBJ1-4; possibly the D gene is TRBD1, per 5 matching bases. In nucleotide form, the sequence is TGTGCCAGCATCTCGATGGCAGGGACTAATGAAAAACTGTTTTTT. It encodes CASISMAGTNEKLFF.